These 5 T cell receptor beta chains share one sample of origin, sequenced in a study of blood T cells in healthy people across ages. Next came a second PCR, run for 7 to 11 cycles, which used a sample-barcoded 5' primer along with a J-beta primer mix. TCRdb used MiXCR to reprocess the 5' RACE reads, holding one entry per CDR3 protein. The data hold about 570,000 distinct CDR3 sequences, with roughly a quarter observed a single time. The specimen was blood. These receptors came from a woman aged 65 to 85 in good health.

This clonotype was seen once. This rearrangement joins TRBV4-3 to TRBJ2-6; maybe TRBD2 (7 bases). The CDR3 is 18 amino acids. From germline, CDR1 is LGHNA and CDR2 YSLEER. Trimming shortened V by 0 bases and J by 4 bases, and 16 bases separated the two germline ends. CDR3 in amino acids: CASSQEHGGLTGANVLTF. CDR3 coding DNA: TGCGCCAGCAGCCAAGAGCACGGGGGGCTTACCGGGGCCAACGTCCTGACTTTC.

V gene TRBV5-5 combines with J gene TRBJ1-2; D gene uncertain. CDR3 length equals 15 residues. Trimming shortened V by 1 base and J by 5 bases, and 15 bases separated the two germline ends. The germline gives CDR1 SGHKS, CDR2 YYEKEE (reference sequence). The CDR3: CASSLLQELYYGYTF. The CDR3, as DNA: TGTGCCAGCAGCTTGTTGCAGGAACTCTATTATGGCTACACCTTC.

This rearrangement joins TRBV4-3 to TRBJ1-2, with 8 positions matching TRBD1. J gave up 8 bases and V 1 base, and 12 bases lay outside the gene matches. Germline V lookup: CDR1 LGHNA, CDR2 YSLEER. The CDR3 contains 16 residues. In nucleotides, the CDR3 is TGCGCCAGCAGCCAAGCGATTTCCGGACAGGGAGTCGGCTACACCTTC. Its protein is CASSQAISGQGVGYTF.

The V gene is TRBV14, the J gene TRBJ1-1; D not resolved. The CDR3 sequence is 14 residues long. The germline gives CDR1 SGHDN, CDR2 FVKESK. V lost 4 bases and J lost 1, with 10 bases in between. CDR3 sequence: CASSPITWNTEAFF. The DNA for the CDR3 is TGTGCCAGCAGCCCAATAACATGGAACACTGAAGCTTTCTTT.

The chain employs TRBV3-1 and TRBJ1-4; the D is unclear. Trimming removed 0 bases at V and 8 bases at J, with 10 bases between. CDR3 length: 14 residues. Germline loops: CDR1 LGHDT, CDR2 YNNKEL (reference sequence). CDR3 nucleotides: TGTGCCAGCAGCCAAGAGGGTACGCCAGAAAAACTGTTTTTT. Encoded protein: CASSQEGTPEKLFF.